This entry lists 21 T cell receptor beta chains sequenced from one sample in a study of cytomegalovirus exposure and HLA in healthy donors. 60 Vbeta and 13 Jbeta primers were used in PCR. Using immunoSEQ multiplex PCR, the repertoire was profiled, and TCRdb retains in-frame clones only, with some absent. The sample consists of around 110,000 clones, roughly a tenth of them appearing once. The sample was PBMCs. All receptors come from a man aged 25-40 years in good health and CMV-seronegative.

The chain links TRBV5-4 to TRBJ2-2, with 9 bases lining up with TRBD1. Germline values: CDR1 SGHNT, CDR2 YYREEE (reference sequence). The CDR3 contains 16 residues. V lost 4 bases, J lost 1 base, and 5 bases stayed unmatched. The CDR3 sequence is CASSTPGQGNTGELFF. Here the CDR3 DNA reads TGTGCCAGCAGCACACCGGGACAGGGGAACACCGGGGAGCTGTTTTTT.

This rearrangement joins TRBV6-5 to TRBJ2-5; TRBD1 is a possible D gene (6 bases). Germline assignment: CDR1 MNHEY and CDR2 SVGAGI. With 3 bases removed from V and 4 bases from J, the gap between germline ends came to 12 bases. The CDR3 totals 14 residues. For the CDR3, the DNA is TGTGCCAGCAGTTATTGGGAGACAGGAGAGACCCAGTACTTC. It is translated as CASSYWETGETQYF.

This clone has more than one count but fewer than ten. This chain uses TRBV5-1 with TRBJ2-6; 10 positions match TRBD1. The CDR3 totals 16 residues. The junction had 6 bases not matched to a gene; V was cut back by 5 bases and J by 4 bases. Germline lookup yields CDR1 SGHRS and CDR2 YFSETQ. The CDR3 nucleotides read TGCGCCAGCAGAGAGGGACAGGGGACCGGGGCCAACGTCCTGACTTTC. Amino acids: CASREGQGTGANVLTF. Combining the CDR3 with reference TRBV5-1 and TRBJ2-6 gives the whole variable domain KAGVTQTPRYLIKTRGQQVTLSCSPISGHRSVSWYQQTPGQGLQFLFEYFSETQRNKGNFPGRFSGRQFSNSRSEMNVSTLELGDSALYLCASREGQGTGANVLTFGAGSRLTVL.

In DNA form, the CDR3 reads TGTGCCAGCAGCTTGCGGGGAAGTAATGAAAAACTGTTTTTT. Translated, it gives CASSLRGSNEKLFF. The chain is built from TRBV5-6 and TRBJ1-4; D ambiguous. Germline V gene data show CDR1 as SGHDT and CDR2 as YYEEEE. The CDR3 is 14 residues long. The V end lost 1 base, the J end lost 4 bases, and 8 bases lay between the germline ends.

The chain carries TRBV11-3 and TRBJ2-1; TRBD1 is a possible D gene (6 bases). V was cut by 5 bases and J by 4 bases, with 15 bases left in between. Germline V gene sequence: CDR1 SGHNT, CDR2 YENEEA. The CDR3 extends over 15 amino acids. The CDR3 is CASSPRTEEYNEQFF. The CDR3, as DNA: TGTGCCAGCAGCCCCCGGACAGAGGAATACAATGAGCAGTTCTTC. The full variable domain, in which reference TRBV11-3 and TRBJ2-1 provide the parts outside the CDR3, is EAGVVQSPRYKIIEKKQPVAFWCNPISGHNTLYWYLQNLGQGPELLIRYENEEAVDDSQLPKDRFSAERLKGVDSTLKIQPAELGDSAVYLCASSPRTEEYNEQFFGPGTRLTVL.

The table lists this clone with a few counts. This chain connects TRBV9 to TRBJ2-7; perhaps TRBD1 as D (5 bases). The germline V gene has CDR1 SGDLS and CDR2 YYNGEE. The V gene lost 4 bases and the J gene lost 3 bases, with 14 bases spanning the gap. The CDR3 extends over 14 amino acids. CDR3: CASSPTGDDYEQYF. The CDR3 nucleotides are TGTGCCAGCAGCCCCACAGGAGATGACTACGAGCAGTACTTC.

This clone was found a few times. The chain has TRBV5-1 and TRBJ2-7, with 9 positions matching TRBD1. This CDR3 contains 16 residues. Germline assignment: CDR1 SGHRS and CDR2 YFSETQ. J gave up 2 bases and V 1 base, and 7 bases lay outside the gene matches. CDR3 bases: TGCGCCAGCAGCTTGTCGGACAGGGGCGTCCCCTACGAGCAGTACTTC. The encoded protein is CASSLSDRGVPYEQYF.

The sample holds a few counts of this clone. J is TRBJ1-5 and V is TRBV7-9; 12 nucleotides align to TRBD1. CDR3 size: 17 residues. Losses at the gene ends were 1 base for V and 7 bases for J; bases not matched to a gene: 8. Germline V lookup: CDR1 SEHNR, CDR2 FQNEAQ (reference sequence). The CDR3 region is CASSLGQGQGARQPQHF. CDR3 sequence (DNA): TGTGCCAGCAGCTTAGGTCAGGGACAGGGGGCTCGGCAGCCCCAGCATTTT.

This clone was picked up a small number of times. The chain's CDR3 is CASSIARTGRSNTEAFF. CDR3 DNA: TGTGCCAGTAGTATAGCCCGGACAGGGAGATCGAACACTGAAGCTTTCTTT. The chain couples TRBV19 to TRBJ1-1; 8 bases match TRBD1. Germline V lookup: CDR1 LNHDA, CDR2 SQIVND (reference sequence). The CDR3 covers 17 residues. With 1 base clipped from V and 1 base from J, the junction kept 8 bases outside the gene matches.

The rearrangement uses TRBV5-4 and TRBJ2-7, with 9 nucleotides matching TRBD2. Germline V gene data show CDR1 as SGHNT and CDR2 as YYREEE (reference sequence). Trimming cost V 4 bases and J 0 bases; bases outside gene matches: 8. The CDR3 is 16 residues long. CDR3 residues: CASSPEAGGDSYEQYF. DNA for the CDR3: TGTGCCAGCAGCCCGGAAGCGGGAGGTGACTCCTACGAGCAGTACTTC.

The table lists this clone with a few counts. This chain connects TRBV4-1 to TRBJ2-1; TRBD2 matches at 11 bases. V shed 4 bases and J 4 bases; nucleotides not matched to a gene: 21. This CDR3 has 21 amino acids. Per the germline V gene, CDR1 is MGHRA and CDR2 is YSYEKL. CDR3 region: CASSRKGWDRVRLAGYNEQFF. In nucleotides, the CDR3 is TGCGCCAGCAGCCGGAAGGGGTGGGACAGGGTCCGACTAGCGGGGTACAATGAGCAGTTCTTC.

The chain links TRBV7-9 to TRBJ2-1, with a tentative D call TRBD2 (6 bases). The ends were cut back, 5 bases at V and 10 bases at J, with 15 bases in the middle. CDR3 size: 13 residues. Germline V gene lookup returns CDR1 SEHNR and CDR2 FQNEAQ (reference sequence). The CDR3 loop is CASSPLRDWEQFF. Written as DNA, the CDR3 is TGTGCCAGCAGCCCCCTCCGGGACTGGGAGCAGTTCTTC.

This clone was found a few times. This sequence joins TRBV29-1 and TRBJ1-1; D unclear. Trimming left V 4 bases short and J 4 bases short, with 13 bases between. CDR1 is SQVTM and CDR2 is ANQGSEA in the germline V gene. This CDR3 is 13 amino acids long. CDR3 amino acids: CSVGEGWGTEAFF. CDR3 in DNA: TGCAGCGTTGGGGAGGGATGGGGCACTGAAGCTTTCTTT.

The V gene is TRBV7-9, the J gene TRBJ1-6; 11 bases line up with TRBD1. In germline, CDR1 is SEHNR, CDR2 FQNEAQ (reference sequence). The length of the CDR3 is 16 residues. The junction had 10 bases not matched to a gene; V was cut back by 5 bases and J by 10 bases. The DNA for the CDR3 is TGTGCCAGCAGCCGGACCGGGACAGGGGGATCCTCACCCCTCCACTTT. Its protein product is CASSRTGTGGSSPLHF.

This rearrangement joins TRBV6-7 to TRBJ2-7, with TRBD2 as a possible D gene (5 bases). TRBV6-7 carries the ORF label, with uncertain function. The CDR3 spans 15 residues. V was shortened by 7 bases and J by 3 bases, with 19 bases between the two germline ends. This CDR3 reads CASTYPNDYNYEQYF. The CDR3 DNA reads TGTGCCAGCACTTATCCCAATGACTACAACTACGAGCAGTACTTC.

The chain links TRBV7-2 to TRBJ2-7; D may be TRBD1 (5 bases). This CDR3 is 13 amino acids long. Per germline, CDR1 SGHTA and CDR2 FQGNSA. V lost 4 bases and J 3 bases, leaving 10 bases between the germline ends. This chain's CDR3 is CASSSGSHYEQYF. CDR3 coding DNA: TGTGCCAGCAGCTCAGGGTCTCACTACGAGCAGTACTTC.

By its share, this clone is medium-sized. This rearrangement joins TRBV10-1 to TRBJ1-1, with D hard to call. The V end lost 2 bases, the J end lost 1 base, and 5 bases lay between the germline ends. Germline CDR1 and CDR2: WNHNN and SYGVQD (reference sequence). This CDR3 spans 13 amino acids. This CDR3 reads CASSETENTEAFF. The CDR3 DNA sequence: TGCGCCAGCAGTGAGACAGAGAACACTGAAGCTTTCTTT.

This clone has more than one count but fewer than ten. Here the CDR3 reads CASSLGQGGEKLFF. The CDR3 nucleotides are TGTGCCAGCAGCTTGGGACAGGGAGGCGAAAAACTGTTTTTT. The chain links TRBV5-6 to TRBJ1-4, with TRBD1 identical over 7 bases. Germline CDR1 reads SGHDT; CDR2 reads YYEEEE. Unmatched junction bases numbered 4, after V lost 0 bases and J lost 8 bases. The CDR3 is 14 residues long.

The rearrangement uses TRBV27 and TRBJ1-4; D might be TRBD1 (5 bases). This CDR3 is built from 15 residues. V was trimmed by 6 bases and J by 2 bases, leaving 13 bases between them. Germline V CDR1 and CDR2: MNHEY, SMNVEV (reference sequence). The CDR3 nucleotides are TGTGCCAGCAGCCCCGTAGCAGGGACTAATGAAAAACTGTTTTTT. Protein: CASSPVAGTNEKLFF.

V is TRBV5-1 and J is TRBJ2-1; 8 bases map to TRBD2. The CDR3 contains 16 residues. Germline V gene lookup returns CDR1 SGHRS and CDR2 YFSETQ. V shed 7 bases and J 5 bases; nucleotides not matched to a gene: 14. Written as DNA, the CDR3 is TGCGCCAGCCCCGGGGGAAGCGGGAGTATCGACAATGAGCAGTTCTTC. Protein: CASPGGSGSIDNEQFF.

The gene calls are TRBV6-5 and TRBJ1-1, with 11 nucleotides matching TRBD1. Germline loops: CDR1 MNHEY, CDR2 SVGAGI. This CDR3 spans 15 amino acids. Trimming took 0 bases from V and 8 from J; bases not matched to a gene: 5. As DNA, the CDR3 is TGTGCCAGCAGTTACTCGAAGGGACAGGGGGTGGAAGCTTTCTTT. Amino acid sequence: CASSYSKGQGVEAFF.